Below, 9 T cell receptor beta chains from the same sample are listed, as sequenced in a study of blood T cells in healthy people across ages. Together with a sample-barcoded 5' primer, a J-beta primer mix was included in a second PCR lasting roughly 6 to 12 cycles. Using its own MiXCR run on the 5' RACE reads, TCRdb lists one record per CDR3 protein. The data show around 800,000 distinct CDR3 sequences, approximately 59% seen once. Sequenced material: blood. These receptors were obtained from a young man in good health.

The chain carries TRBV6-2 or TRBV6-3 and TRBJ2-3; 9 nucleotides line up with TRBD1. Germline lookup yields CDR1 MNHEY and CDR2 SVGEGT. The CDR3 runs 15 residues. With 5 bases clipped from V and 0 bases from J, the junction kept 3 bases outside the gene matches. The CDR3, as DNA: TGTGCCAGCAGTGACAGGGGGGATAGCACAGATACGCAGTATTTT. Translation: CASSDRGDSTDTQYF.

The rearrangement links TRBV5-1 to TRBJ2-6; 7 positions match TRBD1. Germline V CDR1 and CDR2: SGHRS, YFSETQ. With V trimmed by 3 bases and J by 0 bases, 3 bases remained unmatched. There are 16 residues in the CDR3. CDR3 sequence: CASSWDRRSGANVLTF. The CDR3 region has the DNA TGCGCCAGCAGCTGGGACAGACGCTCTGGGGCCAACGTCCTGACTTTC.

This clonotype showed up many times. V usage is TRBV20-1 and J usage is TRBJ1-2; 9 nucleotides align to TRBD1. V was clipped by 6 bases and J by 4 bases; unmatched bases: 9. This CDR3 has 14 residues. Per the germline V gene, CDR1 is DFQATT and CDR2 is SNEGSKA (reference sequence). Written as DNA, the CDR3 is TGCAGTGCGAGGGCTACAGGGGGCTCCTATGGCTACACCTTC. It specifies CSARATGGSYGYTF.

The chain has TRBV9 and TRBJ2-1; weak D call: TRBD2 (5 bases). Trimming took 3 bases from V and 7 from J, leaving 5 bases between them. The CDR3 extends over 11 amino acids. CDR1 and CDR2 (germline): SGDLS, YYNGEE. In DNA form, the CDR3 reads TGTGCCAGCAGCGGGAGGAATGAGCAGTTCTTC. Translation gives CASSGRNEQFF.

The V and J genes are TRBV18 and TRBJ2-5; D might be TRBD1 or TRBD2, each matching 5 bases. This CDR3 has 14 amino acids. Germline V gene data show CDR1 as KGHSH and CDR2 as LQKENI. Trimming cost V 3 bases and J 5 bases, with 13 bases left between them. The chain's CDR3 is CASSPGRTRETQYF. The CDR3 DNA sequence: TGTGCCAGCTCACCGGGACGGACGCGGGAGACCCAGTACTTC.

The chain employs TRBV12-3 or TRBV12-4 and TRBJ2-1; 10 nucleotides match TRBD2. V was clipped by 1 base and J by 4 bases; unmatched bases: 4. The length of the CDR3 is 16 residues. CDR3 region: CASSLEASGGYNEQFF. CDR3 DNA sequence: TGTGCCAGCAGTTTAGAGGCTAGCGGGGGTTACAATGAGCAGTTCTTC.

This chain connects TRBV29-1 to TRBJ2-1; D is uncertain. Judging by the DNA end, TRBJ2-7 fits better; the J call may be wrong. The CDR3 contains 12 residues. CDR1 and CDR2 from the germline V gene are SQVTM and ANQGSEA. DNA for the CDR3: TGCAGCGTTGAACAGACGAACAATGAGCAGTACTTC. Translated: CSVEQTNNEQYF.

The genes are TRBV27 and TRBJ1-5, with D unresolved. V lost 5 bases to trimming and J lost 2 bases, with 7 bases between them. The CDR3 extends over 13 amino acids. CDR1 is MNHEY, CDR2 SMNVEV, per germline (reference sequence). CDR3 residues: CASSTFGNQPQHF. The CDR3 nucleotides are TGTGCCAGCAGTACCTTTGGCAATCAGCCCCAGCATTTT.

This clonotype was seen ten or more times. The chain combines TRBV4-2 with TRBJ2-7; tentatively, D is TRBD1 (5 bases). This CDR3 has 17 amino acids. V lost 2 bases, J lost 1 base, and 18 bases lay in between. CDR1 and CDR2 (germline): LGHNA, YNFKEQ. The CDR3 nucleotides read TGTGCCAGCAGCCAAACCCTCGGGTTGGGGCCATCCTACGAGCAGTACTTC. It specifies CASSQTLGLGPSYEQYF.